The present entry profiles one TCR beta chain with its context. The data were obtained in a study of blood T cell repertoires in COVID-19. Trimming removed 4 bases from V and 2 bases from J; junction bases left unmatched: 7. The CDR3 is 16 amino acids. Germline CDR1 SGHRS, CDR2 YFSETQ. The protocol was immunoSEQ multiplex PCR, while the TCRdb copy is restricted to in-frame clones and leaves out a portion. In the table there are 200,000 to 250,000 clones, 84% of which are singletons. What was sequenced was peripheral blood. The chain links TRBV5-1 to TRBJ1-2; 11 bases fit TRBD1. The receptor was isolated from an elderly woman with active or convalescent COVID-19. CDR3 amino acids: CASSPGQGALNYGYTF. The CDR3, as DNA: TGCGCCAGCAGCCCCGGACAGGGGGCCCTAAACTATGGCTACACCTTC.